Shown below are 25 T cell receptor beta chains from a single sample sequenced in a study of blood T cell repertoires in COVID-19. Generated by immunoSEQ multiplex PCR, the TCRdb table keeps only in-frame clones and is missing some. The top ten hold about 3% of the sample, which has about 250,000 clones, 88% seen once. The sequencing sample was made of PBMCs or T cells enriched from blood (not recorded which). The receptors stem from a woman between 50 and 59 years old who had recovered from COVID-19.

The chain is built from TRBV7-2 and TRBJ1-3, with 7 nucleotides matching TRBD1. With V trimmed by 5 bases and J by 0 bases, 4 bases remained unmatched. The CDR3 has 15 amino acids. Germline V gene lookup returns CDR1 SGHTA and CDR2 FQGNSA. The CDR3 loop is CASSLGTVSGNTIYF. CDR3 sequence (DNA): TGTGCCAGCAGCCTGGGGACAGTCTCTGGAAACACCATATATTTT.

This clone has just one count. The V call is TRBV13, the J call TRBJ1-3; D uncertain. The CDR3 sequence is 15 residues long. From germline, CDR1 is PRHDT and CDR2 FYEKMQ (reference sequence). V was cut by 6 bases and J by 0 bases, with 12 bases left in between. CDR3 protein: CASRLTGGSGNTIYF. Here the CDR3 DNA reads TGTGCCAGCAGATTAACCGGAGGCTCTGGAAACACCATATATTTT.

The CDR3 region is CASTPGRGNSPLHF. CDR3 coding DNA: TGTGCCAGCACTCCGGGTAGGGGTAATTCACCCCTCCACTTT. The rearrangement joins TRBV6-5 to TRBJ1-6, with D possibly being TRBD1 (5 bases). Germline CDR1 and CDR2: MNHEY and SVGAGI. The CDR3 is made up of 14 amino acids. The V gene lost 7 bases and the J gene lost 6 bases, with 13 bases spanning the gap.

The chain is built from TRBV11-2 and TRBJ2-4; a weak D match, TRBD1 (5 bases). With 2 bases removed from V and 7 bases from J, the gap between germline ends came to 18 bases. This CDR3 has 16 residues. Germline V gives CDR1 SGHAT, CDR2 FQNNGV. CDR3 nucleotides: TGTGCCAGCAGCTTACAATATACAGGTATTCGGAACATTCAGTACTTC. It yields the protein CASSLQYTGIRNIQYF.

This clone was seen once. V is TRBV30 and J is TRBJ1-4; possibly TRBD1 for D (5 bases). The CDR3 sequence is 13 residues long. The V gene lost 4 bases and the J gene lost 7 bases, with 13 bases spanning the gap. In germline, CDR1 is GTSNPN, CDR2 SVGIG (reference sequence). CDR3 protein: CAWTGRVGEKLFF. The CDR3 region has the DNA TGTGCCTGGACAGGGAGGGTCGGTGAAAAACTGTTTTTT.

The chain employs TRBV7-8 and TRBJ2-5; no firm D call. CDR1 and CDR2 (germline): SGHVS, FQNEAQ. Trimming stripped 5 bases from V and 1 base from J, with 11 bases between. The CDR3 is made up of 14 amino acids. CDR3 region: CASSLKRTQETQYF. The CDR3 DNA follows: TGTGCCAGCAGCCTTAAGCGAACCCAAGAGACCCAGTACTTC.

The genes are TRBV7-8 and TRBJ1-2; D uncertain. Germline assignment: CDR1 SGHVS and CDR2 FQNEAQ. V was shortened by 5 bases and J by 1 base, with 8 bases between the two germline ends. CDR3 size: 13 residues. The CDR3 DNA reads TGTGCCAGCAGCCGGATCAGTAACTATGGCTACACCTTC. Translated, it gives CASSRISNYGYTF.

This clone was seen a handful of times. V gene TRBV5-1 combines with J gene TRBJ1-4, with D tentatively TRBD1 (5 bases). This CDR3 is 16 amino acids long. Trimming removed 1 base at V and 3 bases at J, with 13 bases between. The germline V gene has CDR1 SGHRS and CDR2 YFSETQ. This CDR3 reads CASSLTSGMANEKLFF. DNA for the CDR3: TGCGCCAGCAGCTTGACCTCAGGGATGGCTAATGAAAAACTGTTTTTT. Drawing the rest from reference TRBV5-1 and TRBJ1-4, the complete variable domain is KAGVTQTPRYLIKTRGQQVTLSCSPISGHRSVSWYQQTPGQGLQFLFEYFSETQRNKGNFPGRFSGRQFSNSRSEMNVSTLELGDSALYLCASSLTSGMANEKLFFGSGTQLSVL.

The chain couples TRBV6-5 to TRBJ2-5, with TRBD1 matching over 11 bases. Germline V gene sequence: CDR1 MNHEY, CDR2 SVGAGI. V was clipped by 7 bases and J by 5 bases; unmatched bases: 9. The CDR3 runs 15 residues. The CDR3, as DNA: TGTGCCAGCAAAACCGGGACAGGGGGTTGGGAGACCCAGTACTTC. Protein: CASKTGTGGWETQYF.

The table lists this clone with a count of one. V gene TRBV11-3 combines with J gene TRBJ2-1, with a possible D match to TRBD2 (6 bases). The V gene's germline CDR1 is SGHNT and CDR2 YENEEA. Trimming left V 4 bases short and J 6 bases short, with 16 bases between. This CDR3 comprises 15 residues. The CDR3 nucleotides read TGTGCCAGCAGCTCCACCGGGACTGTTGGCAATGAGCAGTTCTTC. Protein sequence: CASSSTGTVGNEQFF.

This clone has only a few counts. This chain joins TRBV7-2 and TRBJ2-7, with D perhaps matching TRBD2 (6 bases). The CDR3 is 14 amino acids. In germline, CDR1 is SGHTA, CDR2 FQGNSA. V was shortened by 1 base and J by 6 bases, with 13 bases between the two germline ends. CDR3 sequence reads: CASSLGGARREQYF. Written as DNA, the CDR3 is TGTGCCAGCAGCTTAGGCGGGGCGAGGCGCGAGCAGTACTTC.

This sequence joins TRBV7-2 and TRBJ1-6; D remains unclear. V lost 5 bases, J lost 2 bases, and 4 bases lay in between. The CDR3 spans 13 residues. CDR1 and CDR2 (germline): SGHTA, FQGNSA. CDR3 residues: CASSLPYNSPLHF. Here the CDR3 DNA reads TGTGCCAGCAGCCTCCCCTATAATTCACCCCTCCACTTT.

The table lists this clone with a few counts. This sequence joins TRBV5-5 and TRBJ2-1, with 7 bases lining up with TRBD2. CDR3 length equals 16 residues. Germline assignment: CDR1 SGHKS and CDR2 YYEKEE (reference sequence). Trimming removed 0 bases from V and 7 bases from J; junction bases left unmatched: 10. CDR3 sequence: CASSLEAGAGENEQFF. The CDR3 DNA sequence: TGTGCCAGCAGCTTGGAGGCGGGAGCAGGTGAGAATGAGCAGTTCTTC.

V and J are TRBV5-4 and TRBJ2-1; TRBD1 matches 9 bases. This CDR3 is 13 amino acids long. Looked up from germline, CDR1 is SGHNT and CDR2 is YYREEE (reference sequence). Trimming cost V 10 bases and J 4 bases; bases outside gene matches: 6. The CDR3 bases are TGTGCCGGGGGACAGGGAGCTTACAATGAGCAGTTCTTC. This codes for CAGGQGAYNEQFF.

For this clone: One junction end does not reproduce the germline sequence, and a read error may be involved. V and J are TRBV12-3 or TRBV12-4 and TRBJ2-7, with D perhaps TRBD1 (6 bases). There are 12 residues in the CDR3. CDR3 in DNA: TGTGCCAGCAGTTACACACAGGGTCTTATTAGGTTC. This translates into CASSYTQGLIRF.

J is TRBJ2-1 and V is TRBV6-2 or TRBV6-3; weak D call: TRBD2 (7 bases). V was shortened by 6 bases and J by 0 bases, with 15 bases between the two germline ends. Germline V gene lookup returns CDR1 MNHEY and CDR2 SVGEGT. There are 16 residues in the CDR3. CDR3 amino acids: CASSPKGGSSYNEQFF. In DNA, the CDR3 is TGTGCCAGCAGCCCTAAGGGGGGGAGCTCCTACAATGAGCAGTTCTTC.

V and J are TRBV11-2 and TRBJ1-1; D gene unclear. Germline values: CDR1 SGHAT, CDR2 FQNNGV. Trimming cost V 5 bases and J 2 bases, with 21 bases left between them. The CDR3 totals 17 residues. The CDR3 here is CASSKQSRGRTNTEAFF. The CDR3, as DNA: TGTGCCAGCAGCAAACAATCACGTGGGCGTACAAACACTGAAGCTTTCTTT.

CDR3 nucleotides: TGTGCCAGCACTATTAACAATGAGCAGTTCTTC. This codes for CASTINNEQFF. The chain recombines TRBV6-6 with TRBJ2-1; D gene uncertain. Germline CDR1 and CDR2: MNHNY and SVGAGI (reference sequence). CDR3 size: 11 residues. Trimming left V 7 bases short and J 5 bases short, with 6 bases between.

Comment on this clone: The sample holds other DNA sequences that translate to the same CDR3. This rearrangement joins TRBV15 to TRBJ1-5, with no clear D. The V end was cut by 0 bases, the J end by 6 bases, with 6 bases between. Germline CDR1 LNHNV, CDR2 YYDKDF (reference sequence). CDR3 size: 13 residues. The CDR3 sequence is CATSRDPGQPQHF. CDR3 DNA sequence: TGTGCCACCAGCAGAGATCCGGGTCAGCCCCAGCATTTT.

The CDR3 DNA sequence: TGTGCCAGCACTCTAAAGACAGGGGGCGGCGAGCAGTACTTC. This translates into CASTLKTGGGEQYF. The J gene is TRBJ2-7, the V gene TRBV27; 10 bases are a match to TRBD1. The V and J ends lost 7 bases and 6 bases, in that order; junction bases with no gene match: 9. The CDR3 has 14 residues. Looked up from germline, CDR1 is MNHEY and CDR2 is SMNVEV (reference sequence).

The J gene is TRBJ2-3, the V gene TRBV7-2; 8 bases fit TRBD1. Germline CDR1 reads SGHTA; CDR2 reads FQGNSA. CDR3 size: 16 residues. With 5 bases clipped from V and 4 bases from J, the junction kept 11 bases outside the gene matches. The CDR3 sequence: CASSPRRTGRADTQYF. The CDR3 coding sequence is TGTGCCAGCAGCCCTAGACGGACAGGGAGAGCAGATACGCAGTATTTT. Full variable domain (missing parts from reference TRBV7-2 and TRBJ2-3): GAGVSQSPSNKVTEKGKDVELRCDPISGHTALYWYRQSLGQGLEFLIYFQGNSAPDKSGLPSDRFSAERTGGSVSTLTIQRTQQEDSAVYLCASSPRRTGRADTQYFGPGTRLTVL.

The rearrangement links TRBV7-2 to TRBJ1-1, with TRBD1 as a possible D gene (6 bases). The CDR3 runs to 13 residues. V gave up 5 bases and J gave up 5 bases, with 12 bases separating them. Germline V lookup: CDR1 SGHTA, CDR2 FQGNSA. The DNA for the CDR3 is TGTGCCAGCAGCCGGAAGAGGGGGACTGAAGCTTTCTTT. Protein: CASSRKRGTEAFF.

The chain uses TRBV28 and TRBJ2-1; no clear D. The CDR3 sequence is 12 residues long. Trimming left V 4 bases short and J 8 bases short, with 9 bases between. The germline V gene encodes CDR1 MDHEN and CDR2 SYDVKM. Here the CDR3 reads CASSSLGDEQFF. The CDR3 DNA sequence: TGTGCCAGCAGTTCACTGGGCGATGAGCAGTTCTTC. The complete variable domain, with remaining parts taken from reference TRBV28 and TRBJ2-1, reads DVKVTQSSRYLVKRTGEKVFLECVQDMDHENMFWYRQDPGLGLRLIYFSYDVKMKEKGDIPEGYSVSREKKERFSLILESASTNQTSMYLCASSSLGDEQFFGPGTRLTVL.

This chain connects TRBV20-1 to TRBJ2-5; 8 bases are shared with TRBD2. CDR1 is DFQATT, CDR2 SNEGSKA, per germline (reference sequence). The J segment lost 5 bases and the V segment lost 6 bases, leaving 11 bases of the junction unmatched. This CDR3 region has 14 residues. The CDR3 is CSASGLAGLETQYF. The CDR3, as DNA: TGCAGTGCGAGTGGCCTAGCGGGTCTCGAGACCCAGTACTTC.

The chain combines TRBV27 with TRBJ2-7; 12 bases are shared with TRBD1. Germline V lookup: CDR1 MNHEY, CDR2 SMNVEV (reference sequence). The J segment lost 5 bases and the V segment lost 3 bases, leaving 11 bases of the junction unmatched. The length of the CDR3 is 17 residues. The CDR3 here is CASSLHGTGGRSDEQYF. DNA of the CDR3: TGTGCCAGCAGTTTGCATGGGACAGGGGGCCGTAGCGACGAGCAGTACTTC.